This T cell receptor beta chain emerged from a study of a mutant IDH1 vaccine in newly diagnosed glioma. Study summary: Beginning 4-6 weeks after radiotherapy alone, or with temozolomide cycles, vaccination took place. It was radiotherapy, temozolomide, or both that patients received previously, with most receiving both.

The CDR3 length is 15 residues. Unmatched junction bases numbered 7, after V lost 3 bases and J lost 6 bases. Germline CDR1 and CDR2: MDHEN and SYDVKM. Concerning this clone itself: Its cognate antigen is unknown.

Assay used: immunoSEQ multiplex PCR; TCRdb lists only in-frame clones, some missing. Counted here are tens of thousands of clones, 75% to 90% occurring once; the ten biggest clones make up around 4.1%. Regarding time point: week 47, end of study. Every vaccine dose comprised 300 ug of mutant IDH1 20-mer peptide plus topical imiquimod. Astrocytomas that were new, WHO grade 3 or 4, IDH1-mutant and ATRX-lost were present in the donors. This clonotype originated in a man aged 30 to 45 with glioma. The input for sequencing was PBMCs, taken from a glioma patient whose treatment included an IDH1 peptide vaccine. The V gene is TRBV28, the J gene TRBJ1-5, with 8 positions matching TRBD1. The CDR3 bases are TGTGCCAGCAGTTTTCTCCAGGGGGCTAGTCAGCCCCAGCATTTT. Protein product: CASSFLQGASQPQHF.